These 30 T cell receptor beta chains were all obtained from the same sample, sequenced in a study of a mutant IDH1 vaccine in newly diagnosed glioma. Antigen specificity for these receptors is unknown. Produced via immunoSEQ multiplex PCR; TCRdb's table is partial and in-frame only. The data hold tens of thousands of clones, with 81% observed a single time. Described time point: week 35, safety follow-up. Doses consisted of 300 ug of mutant IDH1 20-mer peptide each, paired with topical imiquimod. The specimen comprised PBMCs, sampled from a glioma patient whose treatment included an IDH1 peptide vaccine. The receptors come from a woman between 40 and 55 years old with glioma. Some clones in this sample may be carry-over from other donors' samples.

V and J are TRBV6-1 and TRBJ1-1; D gene uncertain. CDR3 length equals 14 residues. Trimming cost V 6 bases and J 2 bases, with 13 bases left between them. Germline V lookup: CDR1 MNHNS, CDR2 SASEGT. CDR3 region: CASSDGPLNTEAFF. The CDR3 DNA is TGTGCCAGCAGCGACGGGCCATTAAACACTGAAGCTTTCTTT.

The J gene is TRBJ2-7, the V gene TRBV6-5, with D tentatively TRBD2 (6 bases). CDR1 and CDR2 (germline): MNHEY, SVGAGI. This CDR3 has 14 residues. V was clipped by 0 bases and J by 2 bases, with 8 bases between them. Here the CDR3 DNA reads TGTGCCAGCAGTTACTCTGGACTAACCTACGAGCAGTACTTC. This sequence encodes CASSYSGLTYEQYF.

The chain links TRBV27 to TRBJ2-7; TRBD2 aligns across 8 bases. The CDR3 loop spans 15 amino acids. V was pared by 8 bases and J by 1 base, with 10 bases of the junction left unmatched. The germline V gene has CDR1 MNHEY and CDR2 SMNVEV (reference sequence). Written as DNA, the CDR3 is TGTGCCAGCTCCCCGAGTAGCGGGATATCCTACGAGCAGTACTTC. Its translation is CASSPSSGISYEQYF.

The gene calls are TRBV5-4 and TRBJ2-1; 9 bases match TRBD2. The CDR3 length is 13 residues. CDR1 is SGHNT, CDR2 YYREEE, per germline (reference sequence). The V gene end was trimmed by 6 bases and the J gene end by 8 bases; junction bases not matched to a gene: 6. The CDR3 sequence is CASTSAGGHEQFF. The CDR3 coding sequence is TGTGCCAGCACCTCCGCGGGAGGGCATGAGCAGTTCTTC.

The rearrangement uses TRBV19 and TRBJ1-1; maybe TRBD1 (6 bases). The CDR3 runs 15 residues. Germline V gene lookup returns CDR1 LNHDA and CDR2 SQIVND (reference sequence). Trimming pared 5 bases from V and 0 bases from J, leaving 13 bases between. CDR3: CASSGQDSLNTEAFF. CDR3 DNA: TGTGCCAGTAGTGGTCAGGACAGCTTGAACACTGAAGCTTTCTTT.

The chain carries TRBV20-1 and TRBJ2-7; D remains ambiguous. The CDR3 covers 10 residues. With 3 bases removed from V and 4 bases from J, the gap between germline ends came to 4 bases. Germline CDR1 reads DFQATT; CDR2 reads SNEGSKA (reference sequence). The CDR3 sequence is CSASAYEQYF. The DNA for the CDR3 is TGCAGTGCTAGTGCGTACGAGCAGTACTTC.

The count of this clone is one. This rearrangement joins TRBV6-5 to TRBJ2-1, with D tentatively TRBD1 (5 bases). The germline V and J ends were trimmed by 5 bases and 7 bases, with 12 bases remaining between them. Per germline, CDR1 MNHEY and CDR2 SVGAGI. This CDR3 region has 13 residues. The CDR3 DNA reads TGTGCCAGCAGTCCCAGGGCCTTTAATGAGCAGTTCTTC. Protein: CASSPRAFNEQFF.

This clone has just a few counts. The rearrangement joins TRBV21-1 to TRBJ1-5; TRBD1, the table's D call, was not compared with the DNA. TRBV21-1 is described as a pseudogene. This CDR3 has 15 residues. CDR3 bases: TGTGCCAGCAGCAAAGGTCCAGGTAGCAATCAGCCCCAGCATTTT. It specifies CASSKGPGSNQPQHF.

This clone was counted only a few times. The rearrangement joins TRBV9 to TRBJ2-1, with 8 bases matching TRBD1. The J segment lost 8 bases and the V segment lost 4 bases, leaving 8 bases of the junction unmatched. Germline V lookup: CDR1 SGDLS, CDR2 YYNGEE. This CDR3 spans 14 amino acids. The CDR3 here is CASSLWDRRDEQFF. CDR3 coding DNA: TGTGCCAGCAGCTTATGGGACAGGAGAGATGAGCAGTTCTTC.

The V call is TRBV9, the J call TRBJ2-7; D gene uncertain. CDR3 length: 13 residues. V shed 3 bases and J shed 5 bases, with 12 bases lying between them. The germline gives CDR1 SGDLS, CDR2 YYNGEE. CDR3 protein: CASSASFVHEQYF. Here the CDR3 DNA reads TGTGCCAGCAGCGCTTCTTTTGTCCACGAGCAGTACTTC. Full variable domain (missing parts from reference TRBV9 and TRBJ2-7): DSGVTQTPKHLITATGQRVTLRCSPRSGDLSVYWYQQSLDQGLQFLIQYYNGEERAKGNILERFSAQQFPDLHSELNLSSLELGDSALYFCASSASFVHEQYFGPGTRLTVT.

There are a few counts of this clone. The chain combines TRBV25-1 with TRBJ2-1; 7 nucleotides align to TRBD1. Losses at the gene ends were 5 bases for V and 2 bases for J; bases not matched to a gene: 6. There are 15 residues in the CDR3. Per the germline V gene, CDR1 is MGHDK and CDR2 is SYGVNS. CDR3 region: CASSPDRVTYNEQFF. CDR3 bases: TGTGCCAGCAGTCCCGACAGGGTGACCTACAATGAGCAGTTCTTC.

The chain uses TRBV7-2 and TRBJ2-2, with D possibly matching TRBD1 (5 bases). Trimming shortened V by 1 base and J by 4 bases, and 7 bases separated the two germline ends. Looked up from germline, CDR1 is SGHTA and CDR2 is FQGNSA. The CDR3 has 14 residues. The CDR3 region is CASSLVRATGELFF. The CDR3 nucleotides read TGTGCCAGCAGCTTAGTCAGGGCCACCGGGGAGCTGTTTTTT. Looking up the rest from reference TRBV7-2 and TRBJ2-2 gives the full variable domain: GAGVSQSPSNKVTEKGKDVELRCDPISGHTALYWYRQSLGQGLEFLIYFQGNSAPDKSGLPSDRFSAERTGGSVSTLTIQRTQQEDSAVYLCASSLVRATGELFFGEGSRLTVL.

The rearrangement joins TRBV5-5 to TRBJ2-7, with TRBD1 matching over 9 bases. J was trimmed by 5 bases and V by 3 bases; bases with no gene match: 15. Germline V gives CDR1 SGHKS, CDR2 YYEKEE (reference sequence). The CDR3 runs to 17 residues. CDR3 amino acids: CASSSIAGGQGINEQYF. The CDR3 DNA follows: TGTGCCAGCAGCTCGATAGCTGGGGGACAGGGTATCAACGAGCAGTACTTC.

V gene TRBV5-5 combines with J gene TRBJ1-1, with 7 nucleotides matching TRBD1. Germline CDR1 SGHKS, CDR2 YYEKEE (reference sequence). V shed 6 bases, J shed 1 base, and the junction held 6 bases outside the gene matches. This CDR3 is built from 14 residues. The CDR3 is CASKGAAGNTEAFF. The CDR3 DNA reads as TGTGCCAGCAAGGGGGCTGCAGGGAACACTGAAGCTTTCTTT. Filled out from reference TRBV5-5 and TRBJ1-1, the complete variable domain reads DAGVTQSPTHLIKTRGQQVTLRCSPISGHKSVSWYQQVLGQGPQFIFQYYEKEERGRGNFPDRFSARQFPNYSSELNVNALLLGDSALYLCASKGAAGNTEAFFGQGTRLTVV.

Here the CDR3 reads CASSRGPGNTIYF. CDR3 bases: TGTGCCAGCAGCCGGGGGCCTGGAAACACCATATATTTT. This rearrangement joins TRBV7-6 to TRBJ1-3; possible D gene TRBD1, 6 bases. The V gene lost 5 bases and the J gene lost 2 bases, with 7 bases spanning the gap. The CDR3 contains 13 residues. The germline V gene encodes CDR1 SGHVS and CDR2 FNYEAQ.

The chain couples TRBV5-1 to TRBJ2-1; D gene uncertain. Germline values: CDR1 SGHRS, CDR2 YFSETQ. The V gene lost 0 bases and the J gene lost 3 bases, with 4 bases spanning the gap. The CDR3 consists of 13 residues. In DNA form, the CDR3 reads TGCGCCAGCAGCTTGGAGGACTACAATGAGCAGTTCTTC. It codes for CASSLEDYNEQFF.

In its sample, this clone was seen once. The chain recombines TRBV7-2 with TRBJ2-1; no clear D gene. Germline values: CDR1 SGHTA, CDR2 FQGNSA. This CDR3 spans 15 amino acids. V shed 1 base and J shed 0 bases, with 7 bases lying between them. CDR3 in amino acids: CASSLGHSSYNEQFF. In nucleotides, the CDR3 is TGTGCCAGCAGCTTAGGTCACAGCTCCTACAATGAGCAGTTCTTC.

The rearrangement uses TRBV5-1 and TRBJ2-5, with 12 bases identical to TRBD2. V lost 3 bases to trimming and J lost 5 bases; unmatched junction nucleotides: 8. Looked up from germline, CDR1 is SGHRS and CDR2 is YFSETQ. CDR3 length: 16 amino acids. The CDR3 DNA reads TGCGCCAGCAGCTCGGCCCTAGCGGGAGGGGTGGAGACCCAGTACTTC. Translation: CASSSALAGGVETQYF.

The chain links TRBV5-6 to TRBJ1-2; 7 bases match TRBD1. V was clipped by 4 bases and J by 8 bases; unmatched bases: 11. Germline CDR1 is SGHDT and CDR2 is YYEEEE. This CDR3 is 14 amino acids long. CDR3 DNA: TGTGCCAGCAGCACTACTCAAGGGGGCAGGGGCTACACCTTC. This translates into CASSTTQGGRGYTF.

The chain recombines TRBV2 with TRBJ2-3; 7 nucleotides align to TRBD1. The CDR3 totals 14 residues. Trimming removed 8 bases from V and 0 bases from J; junction bases left unmatched: 5. Germline lookup yields CDR1 SNHLY and CDR2 FYNNEI. CDR3 DNA: TGTGCCAGCGGACAGGATCCTAGCACAGATACGCAGTATTTT. Amino acids: CASGQDPSTDTQYF.

The genes are TRBV5-1 and TRBJ1-4; D possibly corresponds to TRBD1 (6 bases). Germline-derived CDR1 and CDR2 are SGHRS and YFSETQ. CDR3 length: 16 residues. The V and J ends lost 0 bases and 5 bases respectively, with 14 bases between them. CDR3 nucleotide sequence: TGCGCCAGCAGCTTGGAAACGGGGGGCGCGAATGAAAAACTGTTTTTT. Its protein is CASSLETGGANEKLFF.

This chain links TRBV11-2 with TRBJ2-7; possibly TRBD2 for D (6 bases). Trimming removed 3 bases from V and 2 bases from J, with 11 bases in between. The CDR3 sequence is 14 residues long. Germline values: CDR1 SGHAT, CDR2 FQNNGV. This CDR3 reads CASSLRGRAYEQYF. The DNA of the CDR3 is TGTGCCAGCAGCTTGCGGGGCCGGGCCTACGAGCAGTACTTC.

The chain links TRBV6-4 to TRBJ1-2; a weak D match, TRBD1 (5 bases). Germline CDR1 MRHNA, CDR2 SNTAGT. The germline V and J ends were trimmed by 0 bases and 5 bases, with 10 bases remaining between them. CDR3 length equals 14 residues. CDR3 sequence: CASSDSRGLYGYTF. The CDR3 DNA sequence: TGTGCCAGCAGTGACTCGAGGGGTTTATATGGCTACACCTTC.

The chain carries TRBV7-9 and TRBJ2-6; D is possibly TRBD1 (6 bases). With 5 bases removed from V and 4 bases from J, the gap between germline ends came to 12 bases. The V gene's germline CDR1 is SEHNR and CDR2 FQNEAQ (reference sequence). The CDR3 contains 15 residues. This CDR3 is CASSHRAGGANVLTF. CDR3 nucleotide sequence: TGTGCCAGCAGCCACAGGGCTGGAGGGGCCAACGTCCTGACTTTC.

The chain is built from TRBV19 and TRBJ1-1; D is unresolved. This CDR3 comprises 15 residues. Per germline, CDR1 LNHDA and CDR2 SQIVND (reference sequence). V was pared by 7 bases and J by 1 base, with 16 bases between. CDR3 coding DNA: TGTGCCAGTACCCCACTCCCCGGGCAGAACACTGAAGCTTTCTTT. Translated: CASTPLPGQNTEAFF.

CDR3 sequence: CSVEGSSYEQYF. CDR3 in DNA: TGCAGCGTTGAGGGATCCTCCTACGAGCAGTACTTC. The rearrangement links TRBV29-1 to TRBJ2-7; D not resolved. The V gene's germline CDR1 is SQVTM and CDR2 ANQGSEA. V lost 3 bases, J lost 0 bases, and 6 bases lay in between. The CDR3 is 12 amino acids.

In its sample, this clone was seen a few times. The gene calls are TRBV19 and TRBJ1-2; D possibly corresponds to TRBD1 (5 bases). The CDR3 runs 15 residues. The V end was cut by 9 bases, the J end by 3 bases, with 20 bases between. Germline CDR1 LNHDA, CDR2 SQIVND (reference sequence). CDR3 nucleotides: TGTGCCAGCACACCTTATCAGGGCTGGGACTATGGCTACACCTTC. Its protein is CASTPYQGWDYGYTF.

The chain carries TRBV19 and TRBJ1-5; possible D gene TRBD1, 5 bases. The CDR3 runs 15 residues. Trimming took 3 bases from V and 4 from J, leaving 13 bases between them. The germline V gene encodes CDR1 LNHDA and CDR2 SQIVND (reference sequence). CDR3 residues: CASSITGTRNQPQHF. CDR3 bases: TGTGCCAGTAGTATCACCGGGACTCGGAATCAGCCCCAGCATTTT.

V and J are TRBV12-5 and TRBJ1-2; D not certain. The germline V and J ends were trimmed by 6 bases and 0 bases, with 5 bases remaining between them. The CDR3 is made up of 12 amino acids. Germline V lookup: CDR1 LGHNT, CDR2 FRNRAP. CDR3 residues: CASGNSNYGYTF. The DNA for the CDR3 is TGTGCTAGTGGCAACTCTAACTATGGCTACACCTTC.

The rearrangement links TRBV6-1 to TRBJ1-2, with unresolved D. Trimming took off 4 bases at V and 4 bases at J, with 4 bases between the two ends. The CDR3 is 11 residues long. Germline-derived CDR1 and CDR2 are MNHNS and SASEGT. As DNA, the CDR3 is TGTGCCAGCAGTGTAATCTATGGCTACACCTTC. It yields the protein CASSVIYGYTF.